This TCR beta chain was captured in a study of cytomegalovirus exposure and HLA in healthy donors. Across the whole study: The approximately 130 validation repertoires and the 666 first-cohort repertoires shared a platform, a later analysis reported. General observations from the study: Cytomegalovirus association was listed for roughly 160 TCR beta chains. In vitro work confirmed that three CMV-associated chains recognize CMV antigens.

The repertoire was sequenced with immunoSEQ multiplex PCR; TCRdb's copy has only in-frame clones and lacks some. The sample lists over 85,000 clones, approximately 89% occurring once. Germline assignment: CDR1 SGDLS and CDR2 YYNGEE. CDR3 size: 17 residues. Germline trimming cut 0 bases from V and 1 base from J; bases unmatched to any gene: 8. Turning to this clone: Its antigen is not identified.

The sequencing sample was made of PBMCs. V gene TRBV9 combines with J gene TRBJ2-3; 7 nucleotides align to TRBD2. This TCR came from a woman between 18 and 30 years old in good health and CMV-seronegative. CDR3 loop: CASSVAPTSDGTDTQYF. CDR3 DNA: TGTGCCAGCAGCGTAGCTCCCACTAGCGATGGCACAGATACGCAGTATTTT.